The 25 T cell receptor beta chains reported below all come from one sample, sequenced in a study of OX40 agonist ivuxolimab in advanced cancers. The library came from the immunoSEQ multiplex PCR assay. What TCRdb holds here is the immuneACCESS table cut down to in-frame rearrangements. Part of the clones is not present; checked against another copy, under half of the missing clones reflect an unresolved V gene, and the others are unexplained. The sample data list some 70,000 clones, and approximately 90% of these were observed just once. The ten top clones hold 2% to 2.5% of the sample. This specimen was CD4+ or CD8+ T cells sorted from blood, taken in a trial of the OX40 agonist ivuxolimab. These receptor sequences come from an adult with an advanced solid tumor such as melanoma, head and neck, liver or kidney cancer.

The chain uses TRBV18 and TRBJ2-5; D is perhaps TRBD1 or TRBD2 (6 bases each). Trimming left V 4 bases short and J 2 bases short, with 8 bases between. This CDR3 region has 13 residues. Germline values: CDR1 KGHSH, CDR2 LQKENI. The CDR3, as DNA: TGTGCCAGCTCACAAGGGGGGCAAGAGACCCAGTACTTC. This codes for CASSQGGQETQYF.

This clone was seen once. This chain connects TRBV6-9 to TRBJ2-7; weak D call: TRBD1 (8 bases). Germline-derived CDR1 and CDR2 are MNHGY and SVAAGI. V shed 6 bases and J shed 4 bases, with 19 bases lying between them. The CDR3 is 15 residues long. As DNA, the CDR3 is TGTGCCAGCAGGGAAACAGGGGGGGCAGTATACGAGCAGTACTTC. Protein sequence: CASRETGGAVYEQYF.

This chain connects TRBV19 to TRBJ2-7, with D perhaps matching TRBD2 (6 bases). CDR1 is LNHDA and CDR2 is SQIVND in the germline V gene (reference sequence). The V end lost 1 base, the J end lost 2 bases, and 12 bases lay between the germline ends. CDR3 length equals 15 residues. CDR3: CASSIGWDSTYEQYF. The CDR3 nucleotides are TGTGCCAGTAGTATAGGATGGGACTCAACCTACGAGCAGTACTTC.

The count of this clone is one. The V and J genes are TRBV29-1 and TRBJ2-7; 10 positions match TRBD2. V was clipped by 4 bases and J by 3 bases; unmatched bases: 3. In germline, CDR1 is SQVTM, CDR2 ANQGSEA. The CDR3 has 13 residues. The CDR3: CSVGGLAVYEQYF. CDR3 bases: TGCAGCGTTGGAGGACTAGCGGTCTACGAGCAGTACTTC.

This chain links TRBV5-1 with TRBJ2-5, with a possible D match to TRBD2 (6 bases). Between the trimmed V and J ends, which lost 4 bases and 7 bases, there was a span of 14 bases. Germline V lookup: CDR1 SGHRS, CDR2 YFSETQ. This CDR3 region has 13 residues. DNA for the CDR3: TGCGCCAGCAGCGCCGGCTGGGGAGGGACCCAGTACTTC. Translating it yields CASSAGWGGTQYF.

V gene TRBV29-1 combines with J gene TRBJ2-7, with 7 bases that match TRBD1. The ends lost 5 bases at V and 5 bases at J; junction bases unmatched: 9. This CDR3 is built from 13 residues. Germline CDR1 reads SQVTM; CDR2 reads ANQGSEA. The CDR3 nucleotides are TGCAGCGTTTTGACAGGGTCGGCCCACGAGCAGTACTTC. It specifies CSVLTGSAHEQYF.

The genes are TRBV5-1 and TRBJ2-5; 12 positions agree with TRBD2. This CDR3 is built from 17 residues. Germline CDR1 SGHRS, CDR2 YFSETQ. J lost 1 base, V lost 3 bases, and 7 bases had no gene match. CDR3 in DNA: TGCGCCAGCAGCTCGGGACTAGCGGGCCCCACCCAAGAGACCCAGTACTTC. This gives the protein CASSSGLAGPTQETQYF.

V is TRBV6-5 and J is TRBJ1-5; no firm D call. CDR1 and CDR2 (germline): MNHEY, SVGAGI. The CDR3 totals 14 residues. With 6 bases removed from V and 4 bases from J, the gap between germline ends came to 13 bases. The CDR3 reads CASSVSDVNQPQHF. CDR3 coding DNA: TGTGCCAGCAGCGTATCGGACGTAAATCAGCCCCAGCATTTT.

There are a few counts of this clone. The rearrangement links TRBV4-2 to TRBJ2-2; TRBD2 aligns across 10 bases. The CDR3 sequence is 16 residues long. After removal of 4 bases from V and 2 bases from J, the junction contained 4 bases not matched to a gene. The germline V gene has CDR1 LGHNA and CDR2 YNFKEQ. The CDR3 coding sequence is TGTGCCAGCAGCCTCGCTAGCGGGAGTAACACCGGGGAGCTGTTTTTT. The encoded protein is CASSLASGSNTGELFF.

This chain links TRBV10-3 with TRBJ2-3, with TRBD2 matching over 12 bases. The junction had 4 bases not matched to a gene; V was cut back by 7 bases and J by 5 bases. Germline assignment: CDR1 ENHRY and CDR2 SYGVKD. The CDR3 covers 14 residues. The DNA of the CDR3 is TGTGCCATCACCCCGGGACTAGCGGGAGATACGCAGTATTTT. It encodes CAITPGLAGDTQYF.

The chain uses TRBV5-1 and TRBJ2-2; weak D call: TRBD2 (5 bases). Germline values: CDR1 SGHRS, CDR2 YFSETQ. The CDR3 contains 15 residues. Between the trimmed V and J ends, which lost 4 bases and 4 bases, there was a span of 14 bases. The CDR3 sequence: CASSPGVRTTGELFF. The CDR3 DNA is TGCGCCAGCAGCCCCGGGGTCCGGACCACCGGGGAGCTGTTTTTT.

V and J are TRBV7-3 and TRBJ2-7; TRBD1 agrees at 8 bases. The CDR3 covers 16 residues. V was clipped by 2 bases and J by 6 bases; unmatched bases: 12. Per germline, CDR1 SGHTA and CDR2 FQGTGA. CDR3 DNA: TGTGCCAGCAGCTTACATGGACAGGGCATAGGAGGCGAGCAGTACTTC. Amino acid sequence: CASSLHGQGIGGEQYF. Supplemented by reference TRBV7-3 and TRBJ2-7, the full variable domain reads GAGVSQTPSNKVTEKGKYVELRCDPISGHTALYWYRQSLGQGPEFLIYFQGTGAADDSGLPNDRFFAVRPEGSVSTLKIQRTERGDSAVYLCASSLHGQGIGGEQYFGPGTRLTVT.

This clone was detected once. The chain has TRBV7-7 and TRBJ2-7; 9 bases line up with TRBD1. The CDR3 runs to 15 residues. Germline values: CDR1 SSHAT, CDR2 FNYEAQ (reference sequence). CDR3 loop: CASTFRDRDTYEQYF. The DNA for the CDR3 is TGTGCTTCCACCTTCCGGGACAGGGATACCTACGAGCAGTACTTC. Supplemented by reference TRBV7-7 and TRBJ2-7, the full variable domain reads GAGVSQSPRYKVTKRGQDVTLRCDPISSHATLYWYQQALGQGPEFLTYFNYEAQPDKSGLPSDRFSAERPEGSISTLTIQRTEQRDSAMYRCASTFRDRDTYEQYFGPGTRLTVT.

This clone was picked up a small number of times. This chain uses TRBV7-2 with TRBJ1-1, with D uncertain. The V and J ends lost 6 bases and 1 base respectively, with 12 bases between them. Germline V gene lookup returns CDR1 SGHTA and CDR2 FQGNSA. The CDR3 runs 14 residues. This CDR3 reads CASSSRYSNTEAFF. CDR3 in DNA: TGTGCCAGCAGTTCGAGGTATTCGAACACTGAAGCTTTCTTT.

The chain combines TRBV7-8 with TRBJ2-1; maybe TRBD2 (5 bases). CDR3 length equals 15 residues. V lost 6 bases and J lost 5, with 17 bases in between. The germline CDR1 and CDR2 sequences are SGHVS and FQNEAQ. DNA of the CDR3: TGTGCCAGCAGGGGGTCGCGTGGGAGACACAATGAGCAGTTCTTC. As protein: CASRGSRGRHNEQFF.

V gene TRBV7-2 combines with J gene TRBJ1-6, with a tentative D call TRBD1 (5 bases). Deletions cut 5 bases from V and 6 bases from J, with 14 bases between. From germline, CDR1 is SGHTA and CDR2 FQGNSA. The CDR3 is 15 amino acids. The CDR3 sequence: CASSQQMGRNSPLHF. In DNA, the CDR3 is TGTGCCAGCAGCCAACAGATGGGGCGTAATTCACCCCTCCACTTT. Drawing the rest from reference TRBV7-2 and TRBJ1-6, the complete variable domain is GAGVSQSPSNKVTEKGKDVELRCDPISGHTALYWYRQSLGQGLEFLIYFQGNSAPDKSGLPSDRFSAERTGGSVSTLTIQRTQQEDSAVYLCASSQQMGRNSPLHFGNGTRLTVT.

The table lists this clone with a few counts. The rearrangement uses TRBV30 and TRBJ1-1; D might be TRBD1 (6 bases). Germline assignment: CDR1 GTSNPN and CDR2 SVGIG (reference sequence). V was shortened by 5 bases and J by 11 bases, with 15 bases between the two germline ends. This CDR3 is built from 11 residues. The CDR3 loop reads CAWGNRVEAFF. For the CDR3, the DNA is TGTGCCTGGGGAAACAGGGTAGAGGCTTTCTTT.

This clone appeared a single time. The chain recombines TRBV6-1 with TRBJ1-2, with D uncertain. Deletions cut 10 bases from V and 8 bases from J, with 17 bases between. The CDR3 consists of 12 residues. Germline assignment: CDR1 MNHNS and CDR2 SASEGT. The CDR3 loop reads CATKGTAGGYTF. The CDR3 DNA follows: TGTGCCACCAAGGGAACTGCCGGGGGCTACACCTTC.

The chain couples TRBV19 to TRBJ1-1; the match to TRBD1 covers 7 bases. The CDR3 extends over 12 amino acids. Looked up from germline, CDR1 is LNHDA and CDR2 is SQIVND (reference sequence). The trim removed 6 bases at V and 7 bases at J, leaving 5 bases unmatched. DNA of the CDR3: TGTGCCAGTAGCGGACAGGTTAGTGAAGCTTTCTTT. This gives the protein CASSGQVSEAFF.

V usage is TRBV19 and J usage is TRBJ2-7, with D tentatively TRBD2 (6 bases). V gave up 7 bases and J gave up 1 base, with 14 bases separating them. The CDR3 sequence is 14 residues long. Germline V gene sequence: CDR1 LNHDA, CDR2 SQIVND (reference sequence). CDR3 in amino acids: CASTTPGLSYEQYF. In nucleotides, the CDR3 is TGTGCCAGTACCACCCCGGGACTTTCCTACGAGCAGTACTTC. Looking up the rest from reference TRBV19 and TRBJ2-7 gives the full variable domain: DGGITQSPKYLFRKEGQNVTLSCEQNLNHDAMYWYRQDPGQGLRLIYYSQIVNDFQKGDIAEGYSVSREKKESFPLTVTSAQKNPTAFYLCASTTPGLSYEQYFGPGTRLTVT.

The chain uses TRBV27 and TRBJ1-6; D is undetermined. V was clipped by 3 bases and J by 9 bases, with 15 bases between them. The germline V gene has CDR1 MNHEY and CDR2 SMNVEV (reference sequence). CDR3 length equals 15 residues. As DNA, the CDR3 is TGTGCCAGCAGTTTTGGCGGGCTTGAGGGTTCACCCCTCCACTTT. This translates into CASSFGGLEGSPLHF.

The chain joins TRBV7-9 to TRBJ2-1; no clear D gene. Germline lookup yields CDR1 SEHNR and CDR2 FQNEAQ (reference sequence). The CDR3 runs to 13 residues. V was cut by 0 bases and J by 4 bases, with 4 bases left in between. The CDR3 nucleotides are TGTGCCAGCAGCTTAGCCGCGTACAATGAGCAGTTCTTC. This sequence encodes CASSLAAYNEQFF.

In DNA, the CDR3 is TGTGCCAGCAGCTGGGACAGCTACGAGCAGTACTTC. It encodes CASSWDSYEQYF. The chain is built from TRBV7-2 and TRBJ2-7; TRBD1 matches 7 bases. The CDR3 runs to 12 residues. Trimming removed 4 bases from V and 3 bases from J; junction bases left unmatched: 0. Per the germline V gene, CDR1 is SGHTA and CDR2 is FQGNSA.

The V call is TRBV11-2, the J call TRBJ2-3, with 7 bases lining up with TRBD1. Trimming took 5 bases from V and 0 from J; bases not matched to a gene: 5. Germline loops: CDR1 SGHAT, CDR2 FQNNGV. The CDR3 consists of 15 residues. The CDR3 is CASSLGQYSTDTQYF. The CDR3 DNA reads as TGTGCCAGCAGCCTGGGACAGTATAGCACAGATACGCAGTATTTT. The complete variable domain, with remaining parts taken from reference TRBV11-2 and TRBJ2-3, reads EAGVAQSPRYKIIEKRQSVAFWCNPISGHATLYWYQQILGQGPKLLIQFQNNGVVDDSQLPKDRFSAERLKGVDSTLKIQPAKLEDSAVYLCASSLGQYSTDTQYFGPGTRLTVL.

V and J are TRBV7-9 and TRBJ2-7, with 11 bases lining up with TRBD2. Germline V gene data show CDR1 as SEHNR and CDR2 as FQNEAQ (reference sequence). The CDR3 loop spans 18 amino acids. V was clipped by 3 bases and J by 6 bases; unmatched bases: 16. CDR3 in amino acids: CASSFDRGTSGRIGEQYF. The CDR3 DNA is TGTGCCAGCAGCTTTGACAGGGGTACTAGCGGGAGAATTGGCGAGCAGTACTTC.